The T cell receptor (beta chain) described here comes from a study of read filtering for tumor transcriptome and immune sequencing. Study at large: TCR-mapped reads were about 3.5 to 11 million with IR-seq versus about 80 to 1273 with RNA-seq.

The library was built from roughly 400 ng RNA with molecular barcoded adaptors for alpha/delta and beta/gamma chains. TCRdb independently ran MiXCR on the reads; one entry per CDR3 protein. The sample holds about 62,000 distinct CDR3 sequences, less than 20% seen once. This clonotype came up many times. V shed 8 bases and J shed 1 base, with 15 bases lying between them. The CDR3 has 13 residues. Per the germline V gene, CDR1 is DFQATT and CDR2 is SNEGSKA (reference sequence). This receptor was obtained from a donor older than 35 with multiple myeloma. The sequenced sample consisted of a population of CD138-negative cells sorted from bone marrow. The genes are TRBV20-1 and TRBJ2-7, with a weak D call TRBD2 (7 bases). CDR3 nucleotide sequence: TGCAGTACTCATCGGGGGGCGTCCTACGAGCAGTACTTC. Its translation: CSTHRGASYEQYF.